This T cell receptor (beta chain) was recovered during a study of blood T cell repertoires in COVID-19. Looking at the study overall: The cDNA or gDNA used as material had been derived from T cells, B-cell-depleted T cells, or PBMCs.

As originally analysed: Using reference gene primer amplification, nucleated cell counts were estimated. Profiling relied on immunoSEQ multiplex PCR, and the TCRdb table lists in-frame clones only, not all of them. That table is the source of V, J and clone size, and D and trimming were worked out from the DNA. The top ten clones hold roughly 2.7% of a sample with some 160,000 clones, 84% of them seen once. Germline V gene data show CDR1 as GTSNPN and CDR2 as SVGIG (reference sequence). V was clipped by 5 bases and J by 1 base, with 17 bases between them. The CDR3 is made up of 15 amino acids. Seattle participants joined during active infection and were tracked over time.

The sequencing sample was made of peripheral blood. The rearrangement links TRBV30 to TRBJ2-5; D perhaps matches TRBD2 (6 bases). The TCR originated in a woman over 75 with COVID-19, enrolled during active disease. The CDR3 is CAWHRFAGFQETQYF. The CDR3 DNA is TGTGCCTGGCACAGGTTCGCGGGGTTCCAAGAGACCCAGTACTTC.